The rows below give T cell receptor beta chains drawn from one sample of a study of CD8+ T cells in alopecia areata. Generated by immunoSEQ multiplex PCR, the TCRdb table keeps only in-frame clones and is missing some. The table includes about 210,000 clones, 50% to 70% detected once. The sample consisted of CD4+ T cells sorted from blood, taken at week 4, from a patient treated with tofacitinib. The receptors shown here come from a human donor with alopecia areata. CDR3s include the opening cysteine and the closing phenylalanine or tryptophan. D genes are given only for firm matches. For some rows the clone size is stated as once, few or many, or as a class when expanded; others skip it.

TRBD1 | TRBJ2-7 | - | TRBV18 | CASSPLGTGAYEQYF | TGTGCCAGCTCACCACTCGGGACAGGGGCCTACGAGCAGTACTTC
- | TRBJ1-1 | - | TRBV29-1 | CSVAPGLLNTEAFF | TGCAGCGTTGCACCGGGACTGCTGAACACTGAAGCTTTCTTT
TRBD1 | TRBJ1-2 | - | TRBV29-1 | CSVDGGQNYGYTF | TGCAGCGTTGATGGGGGACAGAACTATGGCTACACCTTC
- | TRBJ2-5 | few | TRBV5-6 | CASSLGPAPRLLGQETQYF | TGTGCCAGCAGCTTGGGGCCGGCCCCCCGGTTATTAGGCCAAGAGACCCAGTACTTC
- | TRBJ2-6 | - | TRBV10-3 | CAISSGRADRSGANVLTF | TGTGCCATCAGTTCAGGACGGGCCGATCGGTCTGGGGCCAACGTCCTGACTTTC
- | TRBJ1-2 | few | TRBV7-9 | CASSFVRAPDGYTF | TGTGCCAGCAGCTTCGTCCGGGCTCCTGATGGCTACACCTTC
- | TRBJ1-1 | - | TRBV11-2 | CASSLGGDTEAFF | TGTGCCAGCAGCTTGGGGGGGGACACTGAAGCTTTCTTT
- | TRBJ2-7 | - | TRBV10-3 | CAISESKGTYEQYF | TGTGCCATCAGTGAGTCGAAAGGAACCTACGAGCAGTACTTC
TRBD2 | TRBJ2-1 | few | TRBV11-3 | CASSLGLAGYNEQFF | TGTGCCAGCAGCTTAGGGTTAGCGGGGTACAATGAGCAGTTCTTC
- | TRBJ1-1 | - | TRBV29-1 | CSVVGPSRDTEAFF | TGCAGCGTTGTAGGGCCATCGCGAGATACTGAAGCTTTCTTT
- | TRBJ1-1 | few | TRBV29-1 | CSADGLTEAFF | TGCAGCGCCGACGGGCTGACCGAAGCTTTCTTT
TRBD1 | TRBJ1-5 | few | TRBV6-1 | CASSDSAGQGDQPQHF | TGTGCCAGCAGTGATAGCGCCGGGCAGGGGGATCAGCCCCAGCATTTT
- | TRBJ1-2 | - | TRBV5-6 | CASSFQDTYGYTF | TGTGCCAGCAGCTTCCAGGACACCTATGGCTACACCTTC
- | TRBJ1-2 | - | TRBV4-3 | CASSQDRPALGYGYTF | TGCGCCAGCAGCCAAGATCGACCGGCCCTGGGCTATGGCTACACCTTC
TRBD1 | TRBJ1-1 | - | TRBV29-1 | CSVKKTGTANTEAFF | TGCAGCGTGAAAAAGACCGGGACAGCGAACACTGAAGCTTTCTTT
- | TRBJ2-5 | many | TRBV10-3 | CAISELSSAAKTQYF | TGTGCCATCAGTGAGCTAAGTTCGGCTGCCAAGACCCAGTACTTC
TRBD1 | TRBJ2-6 | - | TRBV10-3 | CATEPGQGIAGANVLTF | TGTGCCACAGAGCCGGGACAGGGGATTGCTGGGGCCAACGTCCTGACTTTC
TRBD2 | TRBJ2-2 | few | TRBV9 | CASSVARDYITGELFF | TGTGCCAGCAGCGTAGCCAGGGACTATATCACCGGGGAGCTGTTTTTT
TRBD2 | TRBJ2-1 | - | TRBV2 | CASSRTSGGQQFF | TGTGCCAGCAGTCGGACTAGCGGGGGCCAGCAGTTCTTC
- | TRBJ1-2 | - | TRBV30 | CAWSLGTYRTIGYTF | TGTGCCTGGAGTTTAGGGACGTATCGTACTATAGGCTACACCTTC
- | TRBJ2-3 | - | TRBV30 | CAWTPIDFSYTDTQYF | TGTGCCTGGACCCCAATTGACTTTTCATACACAGATACGCAGTATTTT
- | TRBJ1-2 | few | TRBV28 | CASNTASGTNGYTF | TGTGCCAGCAACACCGCATCCGGGACGAATGGCTACACCTTC